The 25 T cell receptor beta chains below were found in one sample sequenced in a study of T cell responses to AZD1222 COVID-19 vaccine. The repertoire was sequenced with immunoSEQ multiplex PCR; TCRdb's copy has only in-frame clones and lacks some. The sample includes more than 100,000 clones, nearly 95% of them seen just once. The sequencing here drew on peripheral blood, taken on day 0 of AZD1222 vaccination. The receptors shown here come from an adult in good health.

Concerning this clone itself: This may stem from a read error, because a much larger clone lies one nucleotide away. The same CDR3 can be traced to other DNA sequences in this sample. The chain recombines TRBV10-3 with TRBJ1-5; 10 bases fit TRBD1. The CDR3 consists of 14 residues. Germline CDR1 and CDR2: ENHRY and SYGVKD. V dropped 9 bases and J dropped 0; count of bases not matched to a gene: 2. CDR3 region: CAIGTGDSNQPQHF. The CDR3 nucleotides read TGTGCCATAGGGACAGGGGATAGCAATCAGCCCCAGCATTTT.

This chain joins TRBV6-5 and TRBJ2-5; TRBD2 matches at 8 bases. CDR3 length equals 14 residues. V dropped 6 bases and J dropped 2; count of bases not matched to a gene: 5. Germline loops: CDR1 MNHEY, CDR2 SVGAGI. CDR3 amino acids: CASRSTSGQETQYF. CDR3 DNA sequence: TGTGCCAGCAGGTCTACTAGCGGACAAGAGACCCAGTACTTC.

The V gene is TRBV12-3 or TRBV12-4, the J gene TRBJ1-2, with D maybe TRBD1 (6 bases). This CDR3 is 12 amino acids long. Trimming removed 2 bases at V and 8 bases at J, with 9 bases between. As DNA, the CDR3 is TGTGCCAGCAGTTTATCGGGGGGCGGCTACACCTTC. The encoded protein is CASSLSGGGYTF.

CDR3 sequence reads: CASSTPGTGKYEQYF. The CDR3 DNA reads TGTGCCAGCAGTACACCCGGGACAGGGAAATACGAGCAGTACTTC. J is TRBJ2-7 and V is TRBV6-2 or TRBV6-3, with 9 bases lining up with TRBD1. In germline, CDR1 is MNHEY, CDR2 SVGEGT. The CDR3 length is 15 residues. V was pared by 5 bases and J by 4 bases, with 9 bases of the junction left unmatched.

V usage is TRBV5-1 and J usage is TRBJ2-5; the D gene is possibly TRBD1 (5 bases). V was clipped by 0 bases and J by 4 bases, with 13 bases between them. The CDR3 extends over 15 amino acids. Germline V gene sequence: CDR1 SGHRS, CDR2 YFSETQ. The CDR3 DNA sequence: TGCGCCAGCAGCTTGGCCCAGGACATAAGAGAGACCCAGTACTTC. It is translated as CASSLAQDIRETQYF. Complete variable domain (other parts from reference TRBV5-1 and TRBJ2-5): KAGVTQTPRYLIKTRGQQVTLSCSPISGHRSVSWYQQTPGQGLQFLFEYFSETQRNKGNFPGRFSGRQFSNSRSEMNVSTLELGDSALYLCASSLAQDIRETQYFGPGTRLLVL.

This chain joins TRBV19 and TRBJ1-2; tentatively, D is TRBD1 (5 bases). Germline V lookup: CDR1 LNHDA, CDR2 SQIVND (reference sequence). The CDR3 length is 13 residues. The V end was cut by 2 bases, the J end by 6 bases, with 10 bases between. For the CDR3, the DNA is TGTGCCAGTAGTATACACGGGGCTGATGGCTACACCTTC. This codes for CASSIHGADGYTF.

The chain combines TRBV28 with TRBJ1-3; D is unresolved. The CDR3 is 13 residues long. V lost 6 bases and J lost 0, with 6 bases in between. Germline assignment: CDR1 MDHEN and CDR2 SYDVKM. The CDR3 region is CASRGSSGNTIYF. CDR3 coding DNA: TGTGCCAGCAGGGGTAGCTCTGGAAACACCATATATTTT.

The rearrangement uses TRBV9 and TRBJ1-1, with TRBD1 matching 8 bases. The germline V gene has CDR1 SGDLS and CDR2 YYNGEE. This CDR3 comprises 13 residues. J was trimmed by 5 bases and V by 1 base; bases with no gene match: 1. The CDR3 bases are TGTGCCAGCAGCGTACAGGGGGCAACTGAAGCTTTCTTT. Residues: CASSVQGATEAFF.

The chain recombines TRBV25-1 with TRBJ2-5; D unresolved. V lost 4 bases and J lost 3, with 3 bases in between. The CDR3 has 11 residues. Germline values: CDR1 MGHDK, CDR2 SYGVNS. CDR3 protein: CASSGEETQYF. CDR3 nucleotides: TGTGCCAGCAGTGGAGAAGAGACCCAGTACTTC.

The rearrangement uses TRBV7-8 and TRBJ1-2; no reliable D call. Germline V lookup: CDR1 SGHVS, CDR2 FQNEAQ. The ends were cut back, 6 bases at V and 3 bases at J, with 20 bases in the middle. The CDR3 contains 16 residues. CDR3: CASRNTIGVGDYGYTF. CDR3 nucleotides: TGTGCCAGCAGAAATACTATCGGGGTTGGTGACTATGGCTACACCTTC.

J is TRBJ1-2 and V is TRBV7-2; no firm D call. CDR3 length: 14 residues. The germline gives CDR1 SGHTA, CDR2 FQGNSA. V dropped 1 base and J dropped 2 bases, with 8 bases sitting between them. CDR3 loop: CASSLVSVNYGYTF. In DNA form, the CDR3 reads TGTGCCAGCAGCTTAGTCTCCGTAAACTATGGCTACACCTTC. Drawing the rest from reference TRBV7-2 and TRBJ1-2, the complete variable domain is GAGVSQSPSNKVTEKGKDVELRCDPISGHTALYWYRQSLGQGLEFLIYFQGNSAPDKSGLPSDRFSAERTGGSVSTLTIQRTQQEDSAVYLCASSLVSVNYGYTFGSGTRLTVV.

This sequence joins TRBV6-5 and TRBJ1-5, with a weak D call TRBD1 (6 bases). The V and J ends lost 5 bases and 4 bases respectively, with 9 bases between them. Germline V gene lookup returns CDR1 MNHEY and CDR2 SVGAGI. CDR3 length: 13 amino acids. The CDR3 nucleotides read TGTGCCAGCAGTCCTACAGGGAATCAGCCCCAGCATTTT. This encodes CASSPTGNQPQHF.

The chain links TRBV7-9 to TRBJ1-4; the D gene is possibly TRBD1 (6 bases). Germline lookup yields CDR1 SEHNR and CDR2 FQNEAQ (reference sequence). V lost 0 bases and J 8 bases, leaving 16 bases between the germline ends. The CDR3 runs 16 residues. The chain's CDR3 is CASSLALSAGTEKLFF. CDR3 DNA sequence: TGTGCCAGCAGCTTAGCGCTAAGTGCAGGGACAGAAAAACTGTTTTTT. Combining the CDR3 with reference TRBV7-9 and TRBJ1-4 gives the whole variable domain DTGVSQNPRHKITKRGQNVTFRCDPISEHNRLYWYRQTLGQGPEFLTYFQNEAQLEKSRLLSDRFSAERPKGSFSTLEIQRTEQGDSAMYLCASSLALSAGTEKLFFGSGTQLSVL.

The V call is TRBV30, the J call TRBJ1-2; D is unclear. Germline CDR1 is GTSNPN and CDR2 is SVGIG (reference sequence). V shed 0 bases and J shed 8 bases, with 16 bases lying between them. The CDR3 is made up of 14 amino acids. CDR3: CAWSVRKGNGGYTF. The CDR3 bases are TGTGCCTGGAGTGTACGTAAGGGAAACGGCGGCTACACCTTC. Full variable domain (rest looked up from reference TRBV30 and TRBJ1-2): SQTIHQWPATLVQPVGSPLSLECTVEGTSNPNLYWYRQAAGRGLQLLFYSVGIGQISSEVPQNLSASRPQDRQFILSSKKLLLSDSGFYLCAWSVRKGNGGYTFGSGTRLTVV.

CDR3 nucleotide sequence: TGTGCCAGCAGCTACCGGGACCACTCCTACGAGCAGTACTTC. It is translated as CASSYRDHSYEQYF. The rearrangement uses TRBV7-8 and TRBJ2-7; the D gene could be TRBD1 or TRBD2 (5 bases each). Per the germline V gene, CDR1 is SGHVS and CDR2 is FQNEAQ. This CDR3 has 14 amino acids. The germline V and J ends were trimmed by 4 bases and 0 bases, with 10 bases remaining between them.

The CDR3 here is CASSSTGGITYGYTF. The CDR3, as DNA: TGTGCCAGCAGCTCGACCGGGGGGATTACATATGGCTACACCTTC. V is TRBV7-9 and J is TRBJ1-2; tentative D call: TRBD1 (5 bases). The CDR3 length is 15 residues. The V end lost 4 bases, the J end lost 5 bases, and 17 bases lay between the germline ends. Germline CDR1 is SEHNR and CDR2 is FQNEAQ (reference sequence).

The CDR3 DNA is TGTGCCAGCAGTTCACCGGACGCCCCCCAGCATTTT. This encodes CASSSPDAPQHF. The J gene is TRBJ1-5, the V gene TRBV6-2 or TRBV6-3; no clear D gene. Trimming removed 4 bases from V and 10 bases from J, with 11 bases in between. The CDR3 runs to 12 residues. Germline CDR1 is MNHEY and CDR2 is SVGEGT.

The rearrangement joins TRBV6-2 or TRBV6-3 to TRBJ2-7; D is possibly TRBD1 (6 bases). The V end lost 1 base, the J end lost 5 bases, and 9 bases lay between the germline ends. Germline lookup yields CDR1 MNHEY and CDR2 SVGEGT. The CDR3 is made up of 13 amino acids. CDR3 sequence reads: CASSYFQGNEQYF. DNA for the CDR3: TGTGCCAGCAGTTACTTTCAGGGGAACGAGCAGTACTTC.

The V and J genes are TRBV4-2 and TRBJ2-7, with D possibly TRBD1 on 6 matching bases. Germline V gives CDR1 LGHNA, CDR2 YNFKEQ. V dropped 3 bases and J dropped 1 base, with 10 bases sitting between them. This CDR3 region has 14 residues. The CDR3 coding sequence is TGTGCCAGCAGCCACGCCGGACAGTCCTACGAGCAGTACTTC. It yields the protein CASSHAGQSYEQYF.

The chain combines TRBV12-3 or TRBV12-4 with TRBJ2-7; the match to TRBD1 covers 7 bases. This CDR3 contains 13 residues. The V and J ends lost 2 bases and 6 bases, in that order; junction bases with no gene match: 4. The CDR3 loop reads CASSLKGAAEQYF. CDR3 DNA sequence: TGTGCCAGCAGTTTAAAGGGGGCGGCCGAGCAGTACTTC.

The chain joins TRBV7-3 to TRBJ1-6; D not resolved. The CDR3 covers 14 residues. The V gene lost 1 base and the J gene lost 9 bases, with 10 bases spanning the gap. Germline CDR1 SGHTA, CDR2 FQGTGA. The CDR3, as DNA: TGTGCCAGCAGCTTAAGGGCTAGGGTTTCACCCCTCCACTTT. Its protein product is CASSLRARVSPLHF.

This chain joins TRBV5-1 and TRBJ1-4, with D uncertain. Trimming removed 0 bases at V and 6 bases at J, with 9 bases between. This CDR3 has 14 residues. CDR1 is SGHRS and CDR2 is YFSETQ in the germline V gene. CDR3 bases: TGCGCCAGCAGCTTGGCCTCGGAAGATGAAAAACTGTTTTTT. It encodes CASSLASEDEKLFF.

This chain joins TRBV10-3 and TRBJ1-2, with TRBD1 as a possible D gene (6 bases). The germline CDR1 and CDR2 sequences are ENHRY and SYGVKD. V lost 4 bases, J lost 0 bases, and 21 bases lay in between. The CDR3 sequence is 18 residues long. CDR3 region: CAISALGGAGNSNYGYTF. The CDR3 nucleotides read TGTGCCATCAGTGCTTTGGGGGGCGCGGGAAACTCTAACTATGGCTACACCTTC.

The rearrangement uses TRBV4-3 and TRBJ1-5; 7 nucleotides line up with TRBD1. The CDR3 is 14 amino acids. With 0 bases clipped from V and 7 bases from J, the junction kept 3 bases outside the gene matches. Germline V lookup: CDR1 LGHNA, CDR2 YSLEER. CDR3 amino acids: CASSQETGSQPQHF. The CDR3, as DNA: TGCGCCAGCAGCCAAGAGACAGGGAGCCAGCCCCAGCATTTT.

This clone was recorded a few times. The chain uses TRBV5-4 and TRBJ2-2, with unresolved D. The CDR3 has 13 residues. V shed 0 bases and J shed 6 bases, with 6 bases lying between them. From germline, CDR1 is SGHNT and CDR2 YYREEE (reference sequence). CDR3 sequence: CASSLGQAGELFF. In DNA, the CDR3 is TGTGCCAGCAGCTTGGGCCAAGCCGGGGAGCTGTTTTTT.